What follows describes a single TCR beta chain. Trimming removed 2 bases from V and 3 bases from J; junction bases left unmatched: 8. Germline loops: CDR1 LGHNA, CDR2 YSLEER. The CDR3 contains 16 residues. Sequencing relied on a cDNA template that was reverse transcribed from extracted RNA. Profiled with immunoSEQ multiplex PCR; TCRdb holds only in-frame clones, not every one. The repertoire holds about 140,000 clones, with about 51% as singletons. The sample's treatment: oral pan-JAK inhibitor, 5-10 mg twice daily. The data were obtained in a study of CD8+ T cells in alopecia areata. Here the sequenced sample was CD8+ T cells sorted from blood, taken at week 4, from a patient treated with tofacitinib. The chain is built from TRBV4-3 and TRBJ2-3; 7 bases align to TRBD1. The clonotype originates from a human donor with alopecia areata. The DNA of the CDR3 is TGCGCCAGCAGCCAATCGCCGACAGGGTTTACAGATACGCAGTATTTT. It yields the protein CASSQSPTGFTDTQYF.